These T cell receptor beta chains were read from a single sample in a study of CD8 T cells in ankylosing spondylitis. From the 5' RACE reads, TCRdb called clonotypes with MiXCR, one entry per CDR3 protein. The sample shows about 240,000 distinct CDR3 sequences, over 8.5% of them seen only once. Source material: blood, either unsorted or a sorted T cell fraction (not recorded which). All receptors come from a male donor with ankylosing spondylitis or in good health (not recorded which). Both conserved end residues are part of each CDR3. A D gene is named only where the DNA matches it firmly. Size tells how often a clone was seen (once, few, many) or the class of an expanded clone, and some rows leave it out.

- | many | TRBJ2-5 | TRBV5-1 | TGCGCCAGCAGCTTGGCCGTTCAGCCCCAAGAGACCCAGTACTTC | CASSLAVQPQETQYF
TRBD1 | many | TRBJ1-2 | TRBV20-1 | TGCAGTGCTAGAGATGAGGGGGCTCCCTATGGCTACACCTTC | CSARDEGAPYGYTF
TRBD2 | - | TRBJ2-7 | TRBV20-1 | TGCAGTGCTCCCCGGATAGCGGGAGGGGTGGGGCAGTACTTC | CSAPRIAGGVGQYF
- | many | TRBJ2-7 | TRBV12-3/TRBV12-4 | TGTGCCAGCAGTTTAGCGGGAGAAAACTACGAGCAGTACTTC | CASSLAGENYEQYF
- | many | TRBJ1-2 | TRBV5-1 | TGCGCCAGCAGCTTGGGCGGGGAATCTAAGTATGGCTACACCTTC | CASSLGGESKYGYTF
- | - | TRBJ2-1 | TRBV11-3 | TGTGCCAGCAGAGATTCTCGGAAGTCCTACAATGAGCAGTTCTTC | CASRDSRKSYNEQFF
- | - | TRBJ2-7 | TRBV5-1 | TGCGCCAGCAGCCTGCTGGGGGGCGGATTAACCTACGAGCAGTACTTC | CASSLLGGGLTYEQYF
- | - | TRBJ2-5 | TRBV7-2 | TGTGCCAGCAGGCCTACTAGCAAGTCGGAGACCCAGTACTTC | CASRPTSKSETQYF
TRBD1 | few | TRBJ1-2 | TRBV7-2 | TGTGCCAGCAGCTTATCGCCCCGCGCAGGGGGCGCGAATGGCTACACCTTC | CASSLSPRAGGANGYTF
TRBD1 | many | TRBJ2-5 | TRBV7-9 | TGTGCCAGCAGCGAACCGGGACAGGGGTCCGAGACCCAGTACTTC | CASSEPGQGSETQYF
- | many | TRBJ2-1 | TRBV24-1 | TGTGCCACCAGGGACGATACCGATGAGCAGTTCTTC | CATRDDTDEQFF
TRBD2 | many | TRBJ2-5 | TRBV2 | TGTGCCAGCAGTCCGGGACTAGCGGAGACCCAGTACTTC | CASSPGLAETQYF
- | - | TRBJ1-1 | TRBV6-2/TRBV6-3 | TGTGCCAGCAGTTACTCATCAGTCAACACTGAAGCTTTCTTT | CASSYSSVNTEAFF
- | - | TRBJ1-2 | TRBV14 | TGTGCTAGCAGCCGAGATCTCAACTATGGCTTCACCTTC | CASSRDLNYGFTF
- | few | TRBJ2-2 | TRBV6-2/TRBV6-3 | TGTGCCAGCAGTTCCCCATTATCCGGGGAGCTGTTTTTT | CASSSPLSGELFF
- | many | TRBJ2-1 | TRBV19 | TGTGCCAGTAGTATCCACGTTTACAATGAGCAGTTCTTC | CASSIHVYNEQFF
- | - | TRBJ1-5 | TRBV5-6 | TGTGCCAGCAGCTATACCCGACAGGGCAATCAGCCCCAGCATTTT | CASSYTRQGNQPQHF
- | many | TRBJ2-1 | TRBV12-3/TRBV12-4 | TGTGCCAGCAGTCCCGAAGGTATTGGCAGGAATGAGCAGTTCTTC | CASSPEGIGRNEQFF
TRBD2 | - | TRBJ2-7 | TRBV7-9 | TGTGCCAGCAGCTTAGTGCGGGGGTCCGACGAGCAGTACTTC | CASSLVRGSDEQYF
TRBD2 | many | TRBJ2-2 | TRBV20-1 | TGCAGTGCTGGCGGGAGGGCCCCCGGGGAGCTGTTTTTT | CSAGGRAPGELFF
- | - | TRBJ1-2 | TRBV5-5 | TGTGCCAGCAGCTTGGCGCAGGGTAGGTATGGCTACACCTTC | CASSLAQGRYGYTF
- | many | TRBJ2-2 | TRBV19 | TGTGCCAGTAGTAATTACCGGTACACCGGGGAGCTGTTTTTT | CASSNYRYTGELFF
TRBD1 | few | TRBJ2-5 | TRBV7-8 | TGTGCCAGCAGCTCCTACAGGGGCCAAGGGAAGACCCAGTACTTC | CASSSYRGQGKTQYF
- | many | TRBJ1-2 | TRBV12-3/TRBV12-4 | TGTGCCAGCAAAGCAGAAACTAACTATGGCTACACCTTC | CASKAETNYGYTF
TRBD1 | many | TRBJ1-2 | TRBV7-2 | TGTGCCAGCAGCTTAGATGGACAGGGGGCTTTTGGCTACACCTTC | CASSLDGQGAFGYTF
- | many | TRBJ2-7 | TRBV7-6 | TGTGCCAGCAGCTTAGGGAATCTAGGAGTCTACGAGCAGTACTTC | CASSLGNLGVYEQYF
- | - | TRBJ1-1 | TRBV4-3 | TGCGCCAGCAGCCCTAGCCTCGCGAACACTGAAGCTTTCTTT | CASSPSLANTEAFF
- | many | TRBJ1-1 | TRBV5-1 | TGCGCCAGCAGCTTGGGGCACGGGGATGCTGAAGCTTTCTTT | CASSLGHGDAEAFF
TRBD1 | many | TRBJ1-5 | TRBV7-2 | TGTGCCAGCAGCCGATACAGGGGAAGCAATCAGCCCCAGCATTTT | CASSRYRGSNQPQHF
- | many | TRBJ1-1 | TRBV5-1 | TGCGCCAGCAGCCGCGAAATACAGGTCAACACTGAAGCTTTCTTT | CASSREIQVNTEAFF
TRBD2 | few | TRBJ2-7 | TRBV20-1 | TGCAGTGCTAGAACACTAGCGGGTTCCTACGAGCAGTACTTC | CSARTLAGSYEQYF
TRBD1 | many | TRBJ1-5 | TRBV10-3 | TGTGCCACTACGGGACAGCCGACCAATCAGCCCCAGCATTTT | CATTGQPTNQPQHF
- | many | TRBJ2-7 | TRBV12-3/TRBV12-4 | TGTGCCAGCAGTTGGGGCAGGGACCAATCATACGAGCAGTACTTC | CASSWGRDQSYEQYF
TRBD2 | - | TRBJ2-3 | TRBV4-2 | TGTGCCAGCAGCCAAATGCCCCTAGCGGGAGAGGAAGATACGCAGTATTTT | CASSQMPLAGEEDTQYF
TRBD2 | - | TRBJ2-3 | TRBV11-2 | TGTGCCAGCAGCTCTTGGGAGGGATTGAAAGATACGCAGTATTTT | CASSSWEGLKDTQYF
- | few | TRBJ2-5 | TRBV7-8 | TGTGCCAGCAGCTTAGTGCTGGGGGCGGAGGAGACCCAGTACTTC | CASSLVLGAEETQYF
- | many | TRBJ1-4 | TRBV29-1 | TGCAGCGTGCTCCCGGCCGATAATGAAAAACTGTTTTTT | CSVLPADNEKLFF
- | many | TRBJ1-5 | TRBV5-6 | TGTGCCAGCAGCCCGGGGACAAATCAGCCCCAGCATTTT | CASSPGTNQPQHF
- | many | TRBJ1-1 | TRBV12-3/TRBV12-4 | TGTGCCAGCAGTTTAAAGGAGAGAGCTTTCTTT | CASSLKERAFF
TRBD2 | many | TRBJ2-1 | TRBV20-1 | TGCAGTGCACGGACTAGCGGGTCTAGGGAGCAGTTCTTC | CSARTSGSREQFF
TRBD1 | many | TRBJ1-6 | TRBV12-3/TRBV12-4 | TGTGCCAGCGCAGGGACAGCTAATTCACCCCTCCACTTT | CASAGTANSPLHF
TRBD2 | many | TRBJ2-5 | TRBV7-2 | TGTGCCAGCAGCTTAGTAGCGGGAGCTCGAGAGACCCAGTACTTC | CASSLVAGARETQYF
TRBD1 | many | TRBJ2-1 | TRBV20-1 | TGCAGTGCTAGAAGGGCACAGGGGGGAAACAATGAGCAGTTCTTC | CSARRAQGGNNEQFF
- | many | TRBJ1-1 | TRBV20-1 | TGCAGTGCTAGAGATCGAGGCCGGAACACTGAAGCTTTCTTT | CSARDRGRNTEAFF
TRBD1 | many | TRBJ2-5 | TRBV5-1 | TGCGCCAGCAGCTTGTGGGGGACAGGCGAAGAGACCCAGTACTTC | CASSLWGTGEETQYF
TRBD2 | many | TRBJ2-5 | TRBV30 | TGTGCCTGGAGTGACATCCTAGCGGGTAACCGAGAGACCCAGTACTTC | CAWSDILAGNRETQYF
- | - | TRBJ2-3 | TRBV20-1 | TGCAGTGCTAGCCCACTGGACAGTAATCCACGTAAGGATACGCAGTATTTT | CSASPLDSNPRKDTQYF
- | - | TRBJ1-4 | TRBV27 | TGTGCCAGCAGTCACGGGACATCTAATGAAAAACTGTTTTTT | CASSHGTSNEKLFF